The 6 T cell receptor beta chains in this list originate from one sample, sequenced in a study of blood T cell repertoires in COVID-19. The repertoire was sequenced with immunoSEQ multiplex PCR; TCRdb's copy has only in-frame clones and lacks some. The sample carries some 95,000 clones, approximately 86% recorded once. The source material was peripheral blood. All receptors derive from a man aged 80 or over with active or convalescent COVID-19.

The V call is TRBV7-2, the J call TRBJ1-3; weak D call: TRBD1 (6 bases). From germline, CDR1 is SGHTA and CDR2 FQGNSA. V dropped 1 base and J dropped 0 bases, with 10 bases sitting between them. The CDR3 runs 16 residues. The CDR3 DNA is TGTGCCAGCAGCTTAGGAGACAGGAGCTCTGGAAACACCATATATTTT. It yields the protein CASSLGDRSSGNTIYF.

The chain employs TRBV5-4 and TRBJ1-1; 7 bases fit TRBD1. J gave up 5 bases and V 4 bases, and 5 bases lay outside the gene matches. The CDR3 has 13 amino acids. Looked up from germline, CDR1 is SGHNT and CDR2 is YYREEE (reference sequence). DNA for the CDR3: TGTGCCAGCAGCGGACTACAGGGGACTGAAGCTTTCTTT. Translating it yields CASSGLQGTEAFF.

This clone has a single count. The chain uses TRBV9 and TRBJ2-1; D may be TRBD1 (6 bases). This CDR3 is 15 amino acids long. Germline-derived CDR1 and CDR2 are SGDLS and YYNGEE. V lost 4 bases to trimming and J lost 5 bases, with 16 bases between them. The CDR3 here is CASSRGGQTNNEQFF. In nucleotides, the CDR3 is TGTGCCAGCAGCCGAGGGGGACAAACAAACAATGAGCAGTTCTTC.

This clone was seen a single time. V is TRBV5-8 and J is TRBJ1-2; 7 nucleotides match TRBD1. Losses at the gene ends were 4 bases for V and 3 bases for J; bases not matched to a gene: 3. Germline lookup yields CDR1 SGHTS and CDR2 YDEGEE. This CDR3 has 13 amino acids. CDR3 DNA: TGTGCCAGCAGCCGGGACAGAGACTATGGCTACACCTTC. It yields the protein CASSRDRDYGYTF. Filled out from reference TRBV5-8 and TRBJ1-2, the complete variable domain reads EAGVTQSPTHLIKTRGQQATLRCSPISGHTSVYWYQQALGLGLQFLLWYDEGEERNRGNFPPRFSGRQFPNYSSELNVNALELEDSALYLCASSRDRDYGYTFGSGTRLTVV.

The chain recombines TRBV29-1 with TRBJ2-1; 12 bases are shared with TRBD2. CDR1 SQVTM and CDR2 ANQGSEA come from the germline V gene. The CDR3 totals 16 residues. Trimming took 6 bases from V and 0 from J; bases not matched to a gene: 6. As DNA, the CDR3 is TGCAGCGTCACCGGGACTAGCGGGTTCTCCTACAATGAGCAGTTCTTC. Translating gives CSVTGTSGFSYNEQFF.

The chain couples TRBV6-4 to TRBJ2-1; 10 bases match TRBD2. V lost 4 bases, J lost 4 bases, and 4 bases stayed unmatched. The germline gives CDR1 MRHNA, CDR2 SNTAGT. The CDR3 runs to 15 residues. The CDR3 nucleotides are TGTGCCAGCAGTGCTAGCGGGAGCGAGTACAATGAGCAGTTCTTC. Its protein product is CASSASGSEYNEQFF.